This TCR beta chain was recovered during a study of T-cell reconstitution after alpha-beta-depleted transplantation in children. This sample's TCRbeta library carried unique molecular identifier barcodes. In TCRdb, the PCR reads were re-called with MiXCR into one record per CDR3 protein. The sample lists about 360,000 distinct CDR3 sequences, roughly 14% seen once, with approximately 4.3% in the top ten. The CDR3 consists of 15 residues. Per the germline V gene, CDR1 is LGHNT and CDR2 is FRNRAP. The V segment lost 5 bases and the J segment 1 base; nucleotides outside the gene matches: 7. V usage is TRBV12-5 and J usage is TRBJ1-1; 7 bases are a match to TRBD1. This sample comprised PBMCs, obtained from the stem cell graft. This receptor was obtained from a human donor who donated a stem cell graft to a child with Fanconi anemia. In DNA, the CDR3 is TGTGCTAGTGGTCCACAACAGGGGCCGAACACTGAAGCTTTCTTT. Residues: CASGPQQGPNTEAFF.